The rows below give T cell receptor beta chains drawn from one sample of a study of shared clonotypes between healthy human individuals. Produced via immunoSEQ multiplex PCR; TCRdb's table is partial and in-frame only. The sample has 450,000 to 500,000 clones, approximately 80% seen once; the top ten hold 10% to 15%. Sequenced material: PBMCs. The receptors here all came from a woman aged 40 to 50 in good health. Some clones in this sample may be carry-over from other donors' samples. Both conserved end residues are part of each CDR3. A D gene is named only where the DNA matches it firmly. Size is omitted from some rows. Given values are once, few, many or a class for expanded clones.

>TRBV10-2|TRBD1|.|TRBJ2-7
TGCGCCAGCAGTTGGGACAGGGGGGACTACGAGCAGTACTTC
CASSWDRGDYEQYF
>TRBV7-3|TRBD2|many|TRBJ2-5
TGTGCCAGCAGCGACCGCCGGGGGGGCCAAGAGACCCAGTACTTC
CASSDRRGGQETQYF
>TRBV2|.|few|TRBJ1-1
TGTGCCAGCAGGGGCGGCACTGAAGCTTTCTTT
CASRGGTEAFF
>TRBV19|.|.|TRBJ2-7
TGTGCCAGTAGTGTAAACAGGGCGGAAGAGCAGTACTTC
CASSVNRAEEQYF
>TRBV6-5|TRBD2|.|TRBJ2-3
TGTGCCAGCAGGAGGGCGGGAGTATCGGGAGATACGCAGTATTTT
CASRRAGVSGDTQYF
>TRBV21-1|.|.|TRBJ1-1
TGTGCCAGCACCTTCAAAGATAGTCAGGGGCACATGAACACTGAAGCTTTCTTT
CASTFKDSQGHMNTEAFF
>TRBV25-1|.|.|TRBJ1-1
TGTGCCAGCAGTGAGGTGGACAGCCGGAACACTGAAGCTTTCTTT
CASSEVDSRNTEAFF
>TRBV2|.|.|TRBJ2-7
TGTGCCAGCAGTGATCCTTCTTCTGGTCTAGCTGGTGAGCAGTACTTC
CASSDPSSGLAGEQYF
>TRBV5-1|TRBD2|.|TRBJ2-5
TGCGCCAGCAGCTCCGGGACTAGCGGGAAAGGTGAAGAGACCCAGTACTTC
CASSSGTSGKGEETQYF
>TRBV30|.|.|TRBJ2-5
TGTGCCTGGAGTGTCTGGCCGGTCAAGGAGACCCAGTACTTC
CAWSVWPVKETQYF
>TRBV21-1|.|.|TRBJ2-5
TGTGCCAGCAGCTTTCACGGGACAGCGCCAAAAGAGACCCAGTACTTC
CASSFHGTAPKETQYF
>TRBV6-1|.|.|TRBJ1-2
TGTGCCAGCAGTGGGAACTATGGCTACACCTTC
CASSGNYGYTF
>TRBV6-6|TRBD1|few|TRBJ1-1
TGTGCCAGCAGTCCATCCGGGACAGGGACCTCTGAAGCTTTCTTT
CASSPSGTGTSEAFF
>TRBV6-1|.|.|TRBJ1-1
TGTGCCAGCAGGTACAGGGCGGAGACTGAAGCTTTCTTT
CASRYRAETEAFF
>TRBV6-1|.|.|TRBJ2-7
TGTGCCAGCAGTGTTAGACTGGGGAGCTCCTACGAGCAGTACTTC
CASSVRLGSSYEQYF
>TRBV29-1|.|.|TRBJ2-7
TGCAGCGTTGAGAGCGCAATGGGGCAATACGAGCAGTACTTC
CSVESAMGQYEQYF
>TRBV11-2|.|.|TRBJ2-1
TGTGCCAGCAGCCCCTCCGGGACGCCGAACCCCCAGTTCTTC
CASSPSGTPNPQFF
>TRBV6-6|.|few|TRBJ1-1
TGTGCCAGCACCGCGGGAGGGGCAGCTTTCTTT
CASTAGGAAFF
>TRBV13|.|.|TRBJ2-6
TGTGCCAGCAGTGAATTGGACTTCTCTGGGGCCAACGTCCTGACTTTC
CASSELDFSGANVLTF
>TRBV29-1|.|.|TRBJ2-2
TGCAGCGTTGGTGAGAAGGCCGGGGAGCTGTTTTTT
CSVGEKAGELFF
>TRBV14|TRBD1|.|TRBJ2-7
TGTGCCAGCAGCCTGACAGGGAACTACGAGCAGTACTTC
CASSLTGNYEQYF
>TRBV15|.|.|TRBJ2-7
TGTGCCACCAGCAGTTACAAGACTAGTTACGAGCAGTACTTC
CATSSYKTSYEQYF
>TRBV5-1|TRBD2|.|TRBJ2-2
TGCGCCAGCAGCTTGGGGGGACTAGCGGGAGAGGACGGGGAGCTGTTTTTT
CASSLGGLAGEDGELFF
>TRBV2|TRBD2|.|TRBJ2-3
TGTGCCAGCAGTCACCCGACTAGCGGGCCTAGCACAGATACGCAGTATTTT
CASSHPTSGPSTDTQYF
>TRBV18|.|.|TRBJ2-6
TGTGCCAGCTCACCAGGCAGGGCTGGGGCCAACGTCCTGACTTTC
CASSPGRAGANVLTF
>TRBV5-1|.|.|TRBJ2-2
TGCGCCAGCAGCCCACAGAGTCCGAACACCGGGGAGCTGTTTTTT
CASSPQSPNTGELFF
>TRBV5-1|.|.|TRBJ2-3
TGCGCCAGCAGCCCGGGGGCCCGGGACACAGATACGCAGTATTTT
CASSPGARDTDTQYF
>TRBV5-4|.|.|TRBJ2-7
TGTGCCAGCAGCTTGTACGGCCTCTACGAGCAGTACTTC
CASSLYGLYEQYF
>TRBV28|.|.|TRBJ1-4
TGTGCCAGCAGTTCGAGAGAAAAACTGTTTTTT
CASSSREKLFF
>TRBV6-6|.|.|TRBJ2-3
TGTGCCAGCAGGCCCCCTAGCACAGATACGCAGTATTTT
CASRPPSTDTQYF
>TRBV27|TRBD1|once|TRBJ2-2
TGTGCCAGCACCCGACGAGGACAGGGCCAAGTCGTGGGGACCGGGGAGCTGTTTTTT
CASTRRGQGQVVGTGELFF
>TRBV7-7|.|.|TRBJ2-7
TGTGCCAGCAGCCCCACGGACAAGTCCTACGAGCAGTACTTC
CASSPTDKSYEQYF
>TRBV19|TRBD1|.|TRBJ2-3
TGTGCCAGTAGGCCGACTGGGGACAGGAGAGATACGCAGTATTTT
CASRPTGDRRDTQYF
>TRBV6-4|TRBD2|.|TRBJ2-3
TGTGCCAGCAGTTCGACTAGCGGGTCCACAGATACGCAGTATTTT
CASSSTSGSTDTQYF
>TRBV5-5|TRBD1|.|TRBJ1-2
TGTGCCAGCAGCGGATACAGGGGAGGTGGCTACACCTTC
CASSGYRGGGYTF
>TRBV6-4|.|many|TRBJ2-3
TGTGCCAGCAGTGAACGGGGCACAGATACGCAGTATTTT
CASSERGTDTQYF
>TRBV11-3|TRBD2|.|TRBJ2-2
TGTGCCAGCAGCTTAGGACTAGCGGGTAACACCGGGGAGCTGTTTTTT
CASSLGLAGNTGELFF
>TRBV18|.|.|TRBJ2-7
TGTGCCAGCTCCGCGGGGGACAGGTACCACTACGAGCAGTACTTC
CASSAGDRYHYEQYF
>TRBV30|.|.|TRBJ2-2
TGTGCCTGGTCAGCTAGAGCTTCCACCGGGGAGCTGTTTTTT
CAWSARASTGELFF
>TRBV29-1|.|.|TRBJ2-3
TGCAGCGCGACATTTCGAGCAGATACGCAGTATTTT
CSATFRADTQYF
>TRBV5-1|.|.|TRBJ1-1
TGCGCCAGCAGTCCTCACAAAGTCACTGAAGCTTTCTTT
CASSPHKVTEAFF
>TRBV9|TRBD1|.|TRBJ1-2
TGTGCCAGCAGCCACCACAGGGGCCTAGGATCAAACTATGGCTACACCTTC
CASSHHRGLGSNYGYTF
>TRBV27|TRBD1|.|TRBJ1-5
TGTGCCAGCAGCGTTAACCCGGGACAGACTAATCAGCCCCAGCATTTT
CASSVNPGQTNQPQHF
>TRBV25-1|.|.|TRBJ1-4
TGTGCCAGCAGTGACTACCCTAACGGAAAACTGTTTTTT
CASSDYPNGKLFF
>TRBV5-4|.|few|TRBJ1-3
TGTGCCAGCAGCTCACCGAGCGCACCCTCTGGAAACACCATATATTTT
CASSSPSAPSGNTIYF
>TRBV2|.|.|TRBJ2-7
TGTGCCAGCAGTGAGTACCAAACTTACGAGCAGTACTTC
CASSEYQTYEQYF
>TRBV5-1|.|.|TRBJ2-3
TGCGCCAGCAGCTTGGGAGGAGGAGGCGAAGATACGCAGTATTTT
CASSLGGGGEDTQYF
>TRBV5-1|.|.|TRBJ1-1
TGCGCCAGCAGCTTTGCTAGGGCGAACACTGAAGCTTTCTTT
CASSFARANTEAFF
>TRBV11-2|.|once|TRBJ2-1
TGTGCCAGCAGCTTACGCCGACGAAGCTCCTACAATGAGCAGTTCTTC
CASSLRRRSSYNEQFF
>TRBV19|.|.|TRBJ2-2
TGTGCCAGTAGTGCAGGAGGGGCTGGGGAGCTGTTTTTT
CASSAGGAGELFF
>TRBV6-5|TRBD1|.|TRBJ2-7
TGTGCCAGCAGTGCGTCCGGGACAGGGGGCTTCGAGCAGTACTTC
CASSASGTGGFEQYF
>TRBV5-1|TRBD1|.|TRBJ2-3
TGCGCCAGCAGCTTTGGGGACAGGGCCACAGATACGCAGTATTTT
CASSFGDRATDTQYF